A single sample is the source of the 4 T cell receptor beta chains below, sequenced in a study of OX40 agonist ivuxolimab in advanced cancers. Clones were sequenced by immunoSEQ multiplex PCR, and TCRdb holds only the in-frame ones, with some missing. The profile shows around 100,000 clones, 89% of them singletons. Material: CD4+ or CD8+ T cells sorted from blood, obtained in a trial of the OX40 agonist ivuxolimab. The source is an adult with an advanced solid tumor such as melanoma, head and neck, liver or kidney cancer.

The chain combines TRBV10-3 with TRBJ1-1, with TRBD1 as a possible D gene (5 bases). V lost 7 bases and J lost 0, with 9 bases in between. The length of the CDR3 is 13 residues. CDR1 ENHRY and CDR2 SYGVKD come from the germline V gene. The CDR3 region is CAIMTDMNTEAFF. CDR3 sequence (DNA): TGTGCCATCATGACGGACATGAACACTGAAGCTTTCTTT.

CDR3 residues: CSVAERRGQHQPQHF. The CDR3 nucleotides are TGCAGCGTTGCTGAAAGGCGGGGACAGCATCAGCCCCAGCATTTT. The V gene is TRBV29-1, the J gene TRBJ1-5; 7 bases are shared with TRBD1. Per germline, CDR1 SQVTM and CDR2 ANQGSEA. This CDR3 region has 15 residues. The V and J ends lost 4 bases and 5 bases, in that order; junction bases with no gene match: 11.

This chain uses TRBV5-4 with TRBJ2-7, with D perhaps TRBD2 (5 bases). V was clipped by 4 bases and J by 0 bases, with 14 bases between them. Germline CDR1 and CDR2: SGHNT and YYREEE (reference sequence). The CDR3 covers 15 residues. CDR3 residues: CASSPGLSSSYEQYF. CDR3 DNA: TGTGCCAGCAGCCCCGGACTTTCGAGCTCCTACGAGCAGTACTTC.

The chain recombines TRBV25-1 with TRBJ1-2; the D gene is possibly TRBD1 (6 bases). Germline V gene sequence: CDR1 MGHDK, CDR2 SYGVNS. The CDR3 covers 13 residues. V was clipped by 4 bases and J by 8 bases, with 14 bases between them. For the CDR3, the DNA is TGTGCCAGCAGTGTTGGCACAGGGAGCGGCTACACCTTC. It yields the protein CASSVGTGSGYTF.